A selection of T cell receptor beta chains follows, all from one sample in a study of blood T cells in healthy people across ages. One entry per CDR3 protein, called by TCRdb with MiXCR from the 5' RACE reads. The sample yields 1.5 million to 2 million distinct CDR3 sequences, about two fifths seen once. The sample taken for sequencing was blood. These receptors all stem from a human donor in good health. Each CDR3 is given with its conserved first and last residue. A D gene is named only where the DNA matches it firmly. The size entry is marked missing in some rows and otherwise reads once, few, many or a size class.

clone_size	d_call	j_call	v_call	cdr3_nt	cdr3_aa
few	TRBD1	TRBJ1-1	TRBV12-3/TRBV12-4	TGTGCCAGCAGTCCGGGACCCCTCTTGACAGGGCTAATGGTAGGAGGTTTCTTT	CASSPGPLLTGLMVGGFF
many	.	TRBJ2-1	TRBV9	TGTGCCAGCAGTGTGGAGGGCTCCTACAATGAGCAGTTCTTC	CASSVEGSYNEQFF
.	.	TRBJ2-5	TRBV20-1	TGCAGTGCTAGAGATATGAAGGGCTGGCAAGAGACCCAGTACTTC	CSARDMKGWQETQYF
.	.	TRBJ2-1	TRBV18	TGTGCCAGCCCATCACAGGGCTCTAACAATGAGCAGTTCTTC	CASPSQGSNNEQFF
.	.	TRBJ1-5	TRBV29-1	TGCAGCGTTGCGGGGGGCAATAGCAATCAGCCCCAGCATTTT	CSVAGGNSNQPQHF
.	TRBD1	TRBJ2-3	TRBV29-1	TGCAGCTTCTCCGGGACAGGGCGTCCAGATACGCAGTATTTT	CSFSGTGRPDTQYF
.	.	TRBJ1-2	TRBV19	TGTGCCAGTAGTATGTGGACCGTGAAGTTTCAGGGCTACACCTTC	CASSMWTVKFQGYTF
.	.	TRBJ1-1	TRBV6-6	TGTGCCAGCAACCCCTGGATGAACACTGAAGCTTTCTTT	CASNPWMNTEAFF
few	TRBD2	TRBJ2-3	TRBV4-3	TGCGCCAGCAGCCCGACCTTGTCGGGGGGGTATTATTCAGATACGCAGTATTTT	CASSPTLSGGYYSDTQYF
.	.	TRBJ1-2	TRBV5-1	TGCGCCAGCAGTCAGGCTGGGGGTTTGGATGGTGGCTACACCTTC	CASSQAGGLDGGYTF
.	.	TRBJ1-4	TRBV6-2/TRBV6-3	TGTGCCAGCAGTTACCCGCGGGGTGCAACTAATGAAAAACTGTTTTTT	CASSYPRGATNEKLFF
.	.	TRBJ2-6	TRBV9	TGTGCCAGCAGCTTGGTGACCGATATCTCTGGGGCCAACGTCCTGACTTTC	CASSLVTDISGANVLTF
.	.	TRBJ2-1	TRBV20-1	TGCAGTGCTAGACCTAATTATCTACAGCAGTTCTTC	CSARPNYLQQFF
.	TRBD1	TRBJ1-5	TRBV10-3	TGTGCCATCAGTAGCCAGGGGGATCAGCCCCAGCATTTT	CAISSQGDQPQHF
.	TRBD1	TRBJ2-6	TRBV7-3	TGTGCCAGCAGCCCCGGACAGGTAGCCGGGGCCAACGTCCTGACTTTC	CASSPGQVAGANVLTF
few	TRBD2	TRBJ2-7	TRBV4-3	TGCGCCAGCAGCCAAGTTAGCCTAGCGGGGGGACCCTACGAGCAGTACTTC	CASSQVSLAGGPYEQYF
.	TRBD1	TRBJ1-2	TRBV20-1	TGCAGTGCTATGGGAGGGGGCAATAGCTATGGCTACACCTTC	CSAMGGGNSYGYTF
.	.	TRBJ2-7	TRBV7-9	TGTGCCAGCAGTTTCGGACGGGAAGCACCCTACGAGCAGTACTTC	CASSFGREAPYEQYF
.	.	TRBJ2-1	TRBV29-1	TGCAGCGTTGATAGCGTAGTGGGGGGCAATGAGCAGTTCTTC	CSVDSVVGGNEQFF
.	.	TRBJ2-1	TRBV28	TGTGCCAGCAGTTTAGTGGGTTTATCCTACAATGAGCAGTTCTTC	CASSLVGLSYNEQFF
.	TRBD1	TRBJ2-7	TRBV3-1	TGTGCCAGCAGCTTGCCGGGACAGGGGGCCTACGAGCAGTACTTC	CASSLPGQGAYEQYF
.	.	TRBJ1-2	TRBV12-3/TRBV12-4	TGTGCCAGCAGTTCCCTCAGAAGTGGGTATGGCTACACCTTC	CASSSLRSGYGYTF
few	.	TRBJ1-1	TRBV6-2/TRBV6-3	TGTGCCAGCAGTTATGTGAACACTGAAGCTTTCTTT	CASSYVNTEAFF
few	.	TRBJ2-5	TRBV6-2/TRBV6-3	TGTGCCAGCAGACTGGACGGAGAAGAGACCCAGTACTTC	CASRLDGEETQYF
.	.	TRBJ2-5	TRBV27	TGTGCCAGCAGTTTTTTCCCCCAAGAGACCCAGTACTTC	CASSFFPQETQYF
few	.	TRBJ2-3	TRBV6-2/TRBV6-3	TGTGCCAGCAGTTCCTCCAACACTCTCACAGATACGCAGTATTTT	CASSSSNTLTDTQYF
.	.	TRBJ2-7	TRBV7-2	TGTGCCAGCAGCGCCATGAGGAGGTCCTACGAGCAGTACTTC	CASSAMRRSYEQYF
once	.	TRBJ2-6	TRBV6-5	TGTGCCAGCAGTAAGTTAACTGGGGCCAACGTCCTGACTTTC	CASSKLTGANVLTF
few	.	TRBJ2-7	TRBV7-9	TGTGCCAGCAGCTTAGGCCTTGCCGGGGACGAGCACGAGCAGTACTTC	CASSLGLAGDEHEQYF
few	TRBD2	TRBJ2-5	TRBV6-2/TRBV6-3	TGTGCCAGCAGGCCCGGACTAGCGGTAGAGACCCAGTACTTC	CASRPGLAVETQYF
few	TRBD2	TRBJ2-1	TRBV9	TGTGCCAGCAGCGGCACCGGGACTAGCCTTGATGGTGAGCAGTTCTTC	CASSGTGTSLDGEQFF
few	.	TRBJ1-2	TRBV6-5	TGTGCCAGCAGTTATACCCCCGGGCCTAACTATGGCTACACCTTC	CASSYTPGPNYGYTF
few	TRBD1	TRBJ2-7	TRBV7-9	TGTGCCAGCAGCCTAAGACAGGGGGTTCCCTACGAGCAGTACTTC	CASSLRQGVPYEQYF
.	TRBD1	TRBJ2-5	TRBV20-1	TGCAGTGCTAGTTTGGGGACAGGGAACACAGATACGCAGTACTTC	CSASLGTGNTDTQYF
few	.	TRBJ1-6	TRBV5-5	TGTGCCAGCAGCCCGGAGGGCCAGGCCCGATTCAATTCACCCCTCCACTTT	CASSPEGQARFNSPLHF
.	TRBD2	TRBJ2-3	TRBV10-3	TGTGCCATCAGGTCGAACCCGCGACTAGCGGGGGGGACAGATACGCAGTATTTT	CAIRSNPRLAGGTDTQYF
.	TRBD1	TRBJ2-7	TRBV9	TGTGCCAGCAGCGCCACCGGGACAGAAGCATACGAGCAGTACTTC	CASSATGTEAYEQYF
.	.	TRBJ2-1	TRBV20-1	TGCAGTGCTATTGGACTAACCGACAATGAGCAGTTCTTC	CSAIGLTDNEQFF
.	.	TRBJ2-3	TRBV20-1	TGCAGTGCTGCCGGGACTTTTAGGTATTTT	CSAAGTFRYF
few	.	TRBJ1-2	TRBV12-3/TRBV12-4	TGTGCCAGCAGTTCGACAAACCTCTATGGCTACACCTTC	CASSSTNLYGYTF
.	.	TRBJ2-3	TRBV7-9	TGTGCCAGCAGCTTAGCGCTCCTAGCCTCCCTCACAGATACGCAGTATTTT	CASSLALLASLTDTQYF